The clone carrying this T cell receptor beta chain was counted between two and nine times. Antigen specificity is unknown. The Oncomine TCR Beta short-read assay generated sequence data from the DNA of cultured CD4+ T cells. Each CDR3 protein is one row after TCRdb ran MiXCR on the PCR reads. Among 9,500 to 15,000 distinct CDR3 sequences listed, around 46% were seen once. Described treatment: 10-day PBMC culture with coronavirus spike peptide pools or control peptides (ViraFEST assay). This sample is part of a study of vaccination and CD4 T cells after COVID-19. This sequence originates from a human donor who had recovered from COVID-19. The sample taken for sequencing was CD4+ T cells from blood, cultured in vitro.

The CDR3 here is CASATITGSNQPQHF. The CDR3 DNA reads as TGTGCCAGCGCCACAATAACAGGGTCCAATCAGCCCCAGCATTTT. The chain employs TRBV6-1 and TRBJ1-5; tentatively, D is TRBD1 (6 bases). The CDR3 runs 15 residues. Trimming took 8 bases from V and 3 from J, leaving 17 bases between them. Germline V gene sequence: CDR1 MNHNS, CDR2 SASEGT.